A single sample is the source of the 32 T cell receptor beta chains below, sequenced in a study of shared clonotypes between healthy human individuals. Sequencing used immunoSEQ multiplex PCR; TCRdb keeps in-frame clones, though not all of them. The sample has about 2.4 million clones; approximately 93% are singletons. The sequenced sample consisted of naive CD4+ T cells from PBMCs. The subset here: CD45RA+ positively selected. All receptors derive from a man aged 18 to 30 in good health. Some clones in this sample may be carry-over from other donors' samples.

The J gene is TRBJ2-7, the V gene TRBV29-1, with D tentatively TRBD1 (7 bases). Germline loops: CDR1 SQVTM, CDR2 ANQGSEA. Deletions cut 4 bases from V and 3 bases from J, with 13 bases between. This CDR3 is built from 13 residues. The CDR3 DNA reads TGCAGCGTTGCAAGGAGGGGGCTCTACGAGCAGTACTTC. Amino acids: CSVARRGLYEQYF.

V usage is TRBV7-2 and J usage is TRBJ1-1; D ambiguous. Germline assignment: CDR1 SGHTA and CDR2 FQGNSA. CDR3 length: 14 amino acids. Trimming cost V 2 bases and J 1 base, with 8 bases left between them. The CDR3 protein is CASSLNGRNTEAFF. The DNA of the CDR3 is TGTGCCAGCAGCTTAAACGGGAGGAACACTGAAGCTTTCTTT.

This clone was observed a handful of times. The V call is TRBV28, the J call TRBJ1-2, with D perhaps matching TRBD1 (6 bases). The V and J ends lost 6 bases and 8 bases respectively, with 16 bases between them. The length of the CDR3 is 13 residues. Germline V gives CDR1 MDHEN, CDR2 SYDVKM. In DNA form, the CDR3 reads TGTGCCAGCAGGTGGACAGTCGGGAACGGCTACACCTTC. Its protein product is CASRWTVGNGYTF.

The genes are TRBV6-6 and TRBJ2-3; TRBD2 is a possible D gene (6 bases). CDR1 is MNHNY and CDR2 is SVGAGI in the germline V gene (reference sequence). V lost 7 bases and J lost 4, with 21 bases in between. This CDR3 is 16 amino acids long. In nucleotides, the CDR3 is TGTGCCAGCAACAAACTCCGGGGGAAGAATCCAGATACGCAGTATTTT. Translation: CASNKLRGKNPDTQYF.

V usage is TRBV19 and J usage is TRBJ1-2, with no clear D. Per the germline V gene, CDR1 is LNHDA and CDR2 is SQIVND (reference sequence). The length of the CDR3 is 14 residues. V was clipped by 0 bases and J by 6 bases, with 11 bases between them. This chain's CDR3 is CASSIDLSPHGYTF. The CDR3, as DNA: TGTGCCAGTAGTATAGATCTATCTCCACATGGCTACACCTTC.

V usage is TRBV4-1 and J usage is TRBJ2-7; maybe TRBD1 (6 bases). There are 17 residues in the CDR3. CDR1 and CDR2 (germline): MGHRA, YSYEKL. The V gene lost 3 bases and the J gene lost 0 bases, with 18 bases spanning the gap. Written as DNA, the CDR3 is TGCGCCAGCAGCCATCCAGGAACAGGGCAGAGCTCCTACGAGCAGTACTTC. Encoded protein: CASSHPGTGQSSYEQYF.

CDR3 in DNA: TGTGCCAGCTCACCACCGAGGGGGGTTGAGCAGTTCTTC. It codes for CASSPPRGVEQFF. V is TRBV18 and J is TRBJ2-1; D is tentatively TRBD1 or TRBD2 (6 bases each). The germline V and J ends were trimmed by 0 bases and 9 bases, with 9 bases remaining between them. From germline, CDR1 is KGHSH and CDR2 LQKENI. CDR3 size: 13 residues.

This chain links TRBV4-1 with TRBJ1-4; D not certain. Germline V lookup: CDR1 MGHRA, CDR2 YSYEKL. This CDR3 has 17 amino acids. Trimming took off 5 bases at V and 0 bases at J, with 16 bases between the two ends. This chain's CDR3 is CASSKFPGPATNEKLFF. Here the CDR3 DNA reads TGCGCCAGCAGCAAATTCCCGGGCCCCGCAACTAATGAAAAACTGTTTTTT.

The chain carries TRBV4-1 and TRBJ2-7, with 12 bases that match TRBD2. In germline, CDR1 is MGHRA, CDR2 YSYEKL. Germline trimming cut 5 bases from V and 3 bases from J; bases unmatched to any gene: 8. CDR3 length: 16 amino acids. The CDR3 bases are TGCGCCAGCAGCTCCCGGACTAGCGGGACTGACTACGAGCAGTACTTC. The encoded protein is CASSSRTSGTDYEQYF.

The gene calls are TRBV5-1 and TRBJ2-7; the D gene is possibly TRBD2 (5 bases). The CDR3 covers 15 residues. V was clipped by 4 bases and J by 2 bases, with 16 bases between them. Germline V gene lookup returns CDR1 SGHRS and CDR2 YFSETQ. CDR3 sequence: CASSPDPRGTYEQYF. In DNA form, the CDR3 reads TGCGCCAGCAGCCCAGACCCCCGGGGTACCTACGAGCAGTACTTC.

This chain uses TRBV6-1 with TRBJ2-5; TRBD1 matches at 9 bases. Trimming took 9 bases from V and 5 from J; bases not matched to a gene: 10. This CDR3 is 14 amino acids long. From germline, CDR1 is MNHNS and CDR2 SASEGT. This CDR3 reads CASNRDRAVETQYF. The CDR3, as DNA: TGTGCCAGTAACCGGGACAGGGCAGTGGAGACCCAGTACTTC.

This clone is a singleton in its sample. This sample also contains other DNA sequences that code for the same CDR3. V and J are TRBV7-9 and TRBJ1-4; 8 bases are a match to TRBD1. Germline V CDR1 and CDR2: SEHNR, FQNEAQ (reference sequence). The CDR3 totals 14 residues. V was pared by 4 bases and J by 5 bases, with 3 bases of the junction left unmatched. The CDR3 DNA is TGTGCCAGCAGCTCCGACAGGGGAAATGAAAAACTGTTTTTT. This gives the protein CASSSDRGNEKLFF.

The chain joins TRBV2 to TRBJ1-1; D may be TRBD1 (5 bases). CDR3 length: 12 amino acids. Germline values: CDR1 SNHLY, CDR2 FYNNEI. The V end lost 2 bases, the J end lost 8 bases, and 9 bases lay between the germline ends. The CDR3 sequence is CASSEIPGEAFF. The CDR3 bases are TGTGCCAGCAGTGAAATCCCAGGGGAAGCTTTCTTT. Using reference TRBV2 and TRBJ1-1 for the parts outside the CDR3, the full variable domain is EPEVTQTPSHQVTQMGQEVILRCVPISNHLYFYWYRQILGQKVEFLVSFYNNEISEKSEIFDDQFSVERPDGSNFTLKIRSTKLEDSAMYFCASSEIPGEAFFGQGTRLTVV.

This chain joins TRBV7-9 and TRBJ2-3, with D perhaps matching TRBD2 (5 bases). Trimming shortened V by 5 bases and J by 2 bases, and 14 bases separated the two germline ends. Germline V gene data show CDR1 as SEHNR and CDR2 as FQNEAQ (reference sequence). This CDR3 is built from 15 residues. CDR3 region: CASSVSSQTTDTQYF. The CDR3 nucleotides read TGTGCCAGCAGCGTCTCTAGCCAGACCACAGATACGCAGTATTTT.

J is TRBJ2-7 and V is TRBV4-2, with 9 bases that match TRBD1. This CDR3 contains 16 residues. V was clipped by 3 bases and J by 4 bases; unmatched bases: 10. In germline, CDR1 is LGHNA, CDR2 YNFKEQ. The CDR3 region has the DNA TGTGCCAGCAGCCAGGAAACAGGGGGCGCGAAATACGAGCAGTACTTC. This translates into CASSQETGGAKYEQYF.

The rearrangement links TRBV6-5 to TRBJ2-3; perhaps TRBD2 as D (5 bases). The germline V gene has CDR1 MNHEY and CDR2 SVGAGI. V was pared by 6 bases and J by 4 bases, with 17 bases between. The CDR3 totals 15 residues. CDR3 sequence: CASSRSHTGSDTQYF. In nucleotides, the CDR3 is TGTGCCAGCAGCCGCTCACATACGGGGTCAGATACGCAGTATTTT.

V and J are TRBV7-3 and TRBJ2-5; 7 bases map to TRBD1. The junction had 5 bases not matched to a gene; V was cut back by 5 bases and J by 5 bases. The CDR3 totals 13 residues. Germline loops: CDR1 SGHTA, CDR2 FQGTGA. CDR3 nucleotides: TGTGCCAGCAGCCCGGGACAGACGGAGACCCAGTACTTC. This encodes CASSPGQTETQYF.

The chain carries TRBV6-1 and TRBJ1-6, with TRBD1 as a possible D gene (5 bases). Trimming removed 2 bases at V and 6 bases at J, with 17 bases between. The CDR3 extends over 17 amino acids. Germline assignment: CDR1 MNHNS and CDR2 SASEGT. CDR3 DNA: TGTGCCAGCAGTGAATCCTTCGTTTGGGGGGGTAATTCACCCCTCCACTTT. It specifies CASSESFVWGGNSPLHF.

The rearrangement uses TRBV18 and TRBJ2-7; either TRBD1 or TRBD2 may supply D (5 bases each). The CDR3 consists of 14 residues. From germline, CDR1 is KGHSH and CDR2 LQKENI. The germline V and J ends were trimmed by 6 bases and 1 base, with 13 bases remaining between them. The CDR3 is CASSYRDESYEQYF. The CDR3 nucleotides read TGTGCCAGCTCCTACCGGGACGAATCCTACGAGCAGTACTTC.

The rearrangement joins TRBV7-9 to TRBJ1-1; D possibly corresponds to TRBD1 (6 bases). The germline CDR1 and CDR2 sequences are SEHNR and FQNEAQ (reference sequence). The CDR3 loop spans 18 amino acids. V was cut by 4 bases and J by 4 bases, with 25 bases left in between. CDR3 residues: CASSSPKANRARSTEAFF. The DNA of the CDR3 is TGTGCCAGCAGCTCACCAAAAGCGAACAGGGCCAGGAGCACTGAAGCTTTCTTT.

CDR3 DNA: TGTGCCAGCGGGGGGAGGGCAGAGGAAGAGACCCAGTACTTC. Its translation is CASGGRAEEETQYF. The genes are TRBV7-6 and TRBJ2-5; 7 bases match TRBD2. The ends lost 8 bases at V and 3 bases at J; junction bases unmatched: 9. The germline gives CDR1 SGHVS, CDR2 FNYEAQ. This CDR3 contains 14 residues.

The chain carries TRBV6-1 and TRBJ1-2; D is possibly TRBD1 (5 bases). The germline V gene has CDR1 MNHNS and CDR2 SASEGT. The CDR3 covers 14 residues. V lost 1 base, J lost 5 bases, and 11 bases lay in between. CDR3 DNA: TGTGCCAGCAGTGAAGAGGAGGGGCTTTATGGCTACACCTTC. Translation: CASSEEEGLYGYTF.

The chain employs TRBV5-6 and TRBJ2-2; D uncertain. V dropped 1 base and J dropped 5 bases, with 15 bases sitting between them. CDR1 is SGHDT and CDR2 is YYEEEE in the germline V gene. This CDR3 comprises 16 residues. CDR3 sequence (DNA): TGTGCCAGCAGCTTGTTTAACCGGGTCGGGACCGGGGAGCTGTTTTTT. Its protein is CASSLFNRVGTGELFF.

This rearrangement joins TRBV25-1 to TRBJ2-1; no reliable D call. V shed 3 bases and J shed 4 bases, with 16 bases lying between them. CDR1 and CDR2 from the germline V gene are MGHDK and SYGVNS. CDR3 size: 16 residues. For the CDR3, the DNA is TGTGCCAGCAGTGAGATGGGCAGTGGTCTTTACAATGAGCAGTTCTTC. Encoded protein: CASSEMGSGLYNEQFF. Filled out from reference TRBV25-1 and TRBJ2-1, the complete variable domain reads EADIYQTPRYLVIGTGKKITLECSQTMGHDKMYWYQQDPGMELHLIHYSYGVNSTEKGDLSSESTVSRIRTEHFPLTLESARPSHTSQYLCASSEMGSGLYNEQFFGPGTRLTVL.

V is TRBV14 and J is TRBJ2-5; no clear D gene. This CDR3 is built from 13 residues. Germline V gene lookup returns CDR1 SGHDN and CDR2 FVKESK. With 1 base removed from V and 4 bases from J, the gap between germline ends came to 7 bases. Here the CDR3 DNA reads TGTGCCAGCAGCCAAGCACAGCGAGAGACCCAGTACTTC. Protein sequence: CASSQAQRETQYF.

CDR3 in amino acids: CSVLTGSYTF. CDR3 DNA: TGCAGCGTCCTGACCGGGAGCTACACCTTC. The genes are TRBV29-1 and TRBJ1-2; no reliable D call. Per the germline V gene, CDR1 is SQVTM and CDR2 is ANQGSEA. CDR3 length: 10 amino acids. V lost 6 bases and J lost 9, with 11 bases in between.

Only one count was recorded for this clone. The chain joins TRBV6-4 to TRBJ2-3; 9 nucleotides match TRBD2. V gave up 2 bases and J gave up 2 bases; unmatched junction bases: 2. This CDR3 is 15 amino acids long. Germline CDR1 reads MRHNA; CDR2 reads SNTAGT. CDR3 DNA sequence: TGTGCCAGCAGTGACGGCGGGAGGGCCACAGATACGCAGTATTTT. Translating gives CASSDGGRATDTQYF.

This CDR3 reads CASSLTSGSSYEQYF. The CDR3 nucleotides are TGTGCCAGCAGCTTAACTTCAGGGAGCTCCTACGAGCAGTACTTC. The J gene is TRBJ2-7, the V gene TRBV11-3, with D perhaps matching TRBD1 or TRBD2 (5 bases each). There are 15 residues in the CDR3. Trimming removed 2 bases at V and 0 bases at J, with 11 bases between. Germline V CDR1 and CDR2: SGHNT, YENEEA.

The gene calls are TRBV18 and TRBJ2-6; D is ambiguous. Germline CDR1 is KGHSH and CDR2 is LQKENI. The CDR3 is 15 amino acids. Trimming pared 2 bases from V and 11 bases from J, leaving 16 bases between. CDR3: CASSPKWRPTDVLTF. In nucleotides, the CDR3 is TGTGCCAGCTCACCAAAGTGGCGTCCGACGGACGTCCTGACTTTC.

The chain combines TRBV5-6 with TRBJ1-2, with D possibly matching TRBD1 (5 bases). Trimming shortened V by 4 bases and J by 5 bases, and 15 bases separated the two germline ends. CDR1 is SGHDT and CDR2 is YYEEEE in the germline V gene. CDR3 size: 14 residues. As DNA, the CDR3 is TGTGCCAGCAGCCTATTGACAGTTCTTTATGGCTACACCTTC. This sequence encodes CASSLLTVLYGYTF. Variable domain in full (rest from reference TRBV5-6 and TRBJ1-2): DAGVTQSPTHLIKTRGQQVTLRCSPKSGHDTVSWYQQALGQGPQFIFQYYEEEERQRGNFPDRFSGHQFPNYSSELNVNALLLGDSALYLCASSLLTVLYGYTFGSGTRLTVV.

The chain employs TRBV11-3 and TRBJ2-2; TRBD1 agrees at 7 bases. This CDR3 region has 19 residues. V trimming: 5 bases; J trimming: 3 bases; junction bases outside the gene matches: 18. In germline, CDR1 is SGHNT, CDR2 YENEEA. The CDR3 region has the DNA TGTGCCAGCAGCCCTTCCCCCCGACAGGGAGCTGTGGACACCGGGGAGCTGTTTTTT. Translated: CASSPSPRQGAVDTGELFF.

The chain couples TRBV9 to TRBJ2-5; 14 nucleotides agree with TRBD2. This CDR3 comprises 15 residues. In germline, CDR1 is SGDLS, CDR2 YYNGEE. Trimming cost V 10 bases and J 5 bases; bases outside gene matches: 10. This chain's CDR3 is CASSMGTSGSETQYF. The CDR3 bases are TGTGCCTCCTCCATGGGGACTAGCGGGAGCGAGACCCAGTACTTC. The whole variable domain, filled in from reference TRBV9 and TRBJ2-5, reads DSGVTQTPKHLITATGQRVTLRCSPRSGDLSVYWYQQSLDQGLQFLIQYYNGEERAKGNILERFSAQQFPDLHSELNLSSLELGDSALYFCASSMGTSGSETQYFGPGTRLLVL.